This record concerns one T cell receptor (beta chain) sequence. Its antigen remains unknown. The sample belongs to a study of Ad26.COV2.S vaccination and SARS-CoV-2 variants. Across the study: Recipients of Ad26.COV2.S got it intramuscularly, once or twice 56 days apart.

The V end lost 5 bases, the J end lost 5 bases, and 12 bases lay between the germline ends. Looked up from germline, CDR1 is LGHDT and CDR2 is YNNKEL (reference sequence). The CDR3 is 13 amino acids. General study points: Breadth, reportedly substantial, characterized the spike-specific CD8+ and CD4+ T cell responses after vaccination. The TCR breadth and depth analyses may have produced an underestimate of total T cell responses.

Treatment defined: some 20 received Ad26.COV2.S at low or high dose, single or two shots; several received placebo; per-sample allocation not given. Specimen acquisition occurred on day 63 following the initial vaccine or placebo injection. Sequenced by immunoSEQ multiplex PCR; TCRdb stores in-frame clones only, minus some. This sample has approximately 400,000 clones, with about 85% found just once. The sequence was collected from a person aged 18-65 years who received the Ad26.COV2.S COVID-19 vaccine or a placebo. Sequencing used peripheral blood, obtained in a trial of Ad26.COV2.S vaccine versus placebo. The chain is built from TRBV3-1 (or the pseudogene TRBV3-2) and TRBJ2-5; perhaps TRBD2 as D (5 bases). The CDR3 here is CASSNLALETQYF. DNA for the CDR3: TGTGCCAGCAGCAACCTAGCTTTGGAGACCCAGTACTTC.